The T cell receptor beta chain under discussion was sequenced for a study of regulatory T cells in long-lasting Graves disease. Germline V gene sequence: CDR1 KGHSH, CDR2 LQKENI. This CDR3 is 14 amino acids long. V was cut by 1 base and J by 0 bases, with 6 bases left in between. The time point: persistent/refractory GD, antithyroid drugs over 5 years with positive TRAb. The TCR library was prepared using RNA isolated from PBMCs. This clonotype was observed a few times. Researchers made TCR beta libraries by using iRepertoire HTBI primers and running Arm-PCR on CDR3 regions. TCRdb re-derived calls from the multiplex PCR reads in MiXCR, one entry per CDR3 protein. This table has about 400,000 distinct CDR3 sequences, less than 25% appearing once.

V usage is TRBV18 and J usage is TRBJ1-1; D unclear. Sample: peripheral blood mononuclear cells (PBMCs), taken when the disease was refractory, from a patient treated with antithyroid drugs. The clonotype originates from a female donor with Graves disease. CDR3 residues: CASSPRRVNTEAFF. The CDR3 DNA follows: TGTGCCAGCTCACCACGGAGAGTGAACACTGAAGCTTTCTTT.